This TCR beta chain emerged from a study of shared clonotypes between healthy human individuals (dated by TCRdb to about 2020). About the investigation overall: A few men and two women, aged 18 to 49 years, made up the cohort. Different laboratories and diverse techniques were used to prepare libraries and sequence TCR repertoires, to increase sequencing depth and limit assay-specific biases. Each donor's leukapheresis produced roughly between roughly 0.85 and 9.5 billion PBMCs. For each donor, CD4 naive and CD4 memory were each run on three plates, CD8 naive on two plates, and CD8 memory on one plate. To estimate repertoire size and how much clonotype sharing occurs between individuals, the study deeply sequenced the blood TCR repertoires of several healthy adults.

According to the germline V gene, CDR1 reads SGHRS and CDR2 reads YFSETQ. There are 15 amino acids in the CDR3, from cysteine to phenylalanine inclusive. Only the CDR3 DNA stays, 45 bases, in frame from base 1. The germline V end is reduced by 3 bases and the J end by 4 bases; junction bases left unmatched: 6. Healthy HIV-negative adults with no recently reported acute infections or vaccinations were included as donors. Every donor was a Caucasian adult living in Nashville, Tennessee, USA. Magnetic negative selection was used to enrich CD4+ T cells, after which naive cells were positively selected on CD45RA and the negative fraction became the memory subset. After blood collection by leukapheresis, PBMCs were isolated using Ficoll-Histopaque density gradient centrifugation and then cryopreserved in the vapor phase of liquid nitrogen. Purity and quantity of every magnetically sorted T cell population were checked by analytical flow cytometry. Genomic DNA was isolated from every sorted fraction and measured by UV absorbance on a Nanodrop 2000c.

Beyond this particular receptor, the publication reports: The small number of donors limited the genetic and exposure-history diversity represented. When a handful of donors were compared, the shared fraction of clonotypes was around 4.6% for naive CD4, around 3.6% for naive CD8, roughly 2.5% for memory CD4, and roughly 0.4% for memory CD8. Incomplete sequencing was indicated by rarefaction of sorted-subset datasets, despite the large sequencing depth. Higher generation probabilities were observed for clonotypes shared by all four sorted-subset donors than for non-shared clonotypes. Sampling was limited to blood, and TCR repertoires in tissue likely differ from TCR repertoires in blood. Larger estimated clonotype richness was generally found for naive subsets than for memory subsets. Pairwise subsampling led to the expectation that sequencing depth would affect the degree of clonotype sharing among donors.

Notes on this clone: No antigen is known for it. No qualities accompany the bases; no much larger clone lies one base away.

Using the deep immunoSEQ assay, multiplex PCR amplified TCR CDR3 regions from genomic DNA. Genomic DNA extracted from each cell subset was distributed evenly over all wells of several immunoSEQ 96-well plates, and each plate served as one replicate. Each replicate PCR for sorted subsets received roughly 0.2 ug genomic DNA, equal to about 30,000 T cell genomes. The purified libraries were quantified using a Qubit 3.0 fluorometer, sized with a Bioanalyzer 2100, and then quantified again using the KAPA Library Quantification kit. Each immunoSEQ 96-well plate was sequenced on its own single-read 150-cycle Illumina NextSeq 550 flow cell. Processing in the source paper ran as follows. Because only junctional sequences without quality scores were contained in the immunoSEQ output, filtering matching that applied to full-length reads could not be performed. To assign V/J genes and CDR3, sequences were annotated using PyIR, a Python wrapper for IgBLAST v1.9, with IMGT germline references. Any read was removed if the V/J assignment was weak (E-value above 1e-6), the CDR3 was missing, or the read contained stop codons, out-of-frame junctions, or ambiguous translated residues. A V3J clonotype was defined by an identical inferred V gene, J gene, and CDR3 amino acid sequence. Percentage overlap between repertoires was computed as shared unique clonotypes divided by the size of the smaller repertoire. Repertoire richness was assessed with RTK rarefaction, the Chao1 estimator, and Recon v2.1 estimates of unobserved clonotypes. For all TCRbeta clonotypes obtained by the gDNA method from several donors, generation probabilities were computed with OLGA. The table comes from immuneACCESS by way of TCRdb, which keeps in-frame sequences with V and J called. Part of the clones is missing from these tables; in studies checked, under half for an unresolved V gene and the rest for unknown reasons. V, J and clone size reflect that table, while D and trimming were determined from the DNA. The sample table contains roughly 1,100,000 clones; only one count was recorded for around four fifths of them. The ten largest make up 1.4% of the sample.

The chain couples TRBV5-1 to TRBJ2-5, and TRBD2 matches 10 of the central bases. This receptor was obtained from a young man in good health. The sample was memory CD4+ T cells sorted from blood. The cell subset or site label, read with the paper, signifies: CD45RA-negative fraction. The CDR3 sequence is CASSSPSGGVETQYF. The base sequence is TGCGCCAGCAGCTCTCCTAGCGGGGGTGTAGAGACCCAGTACTTC.